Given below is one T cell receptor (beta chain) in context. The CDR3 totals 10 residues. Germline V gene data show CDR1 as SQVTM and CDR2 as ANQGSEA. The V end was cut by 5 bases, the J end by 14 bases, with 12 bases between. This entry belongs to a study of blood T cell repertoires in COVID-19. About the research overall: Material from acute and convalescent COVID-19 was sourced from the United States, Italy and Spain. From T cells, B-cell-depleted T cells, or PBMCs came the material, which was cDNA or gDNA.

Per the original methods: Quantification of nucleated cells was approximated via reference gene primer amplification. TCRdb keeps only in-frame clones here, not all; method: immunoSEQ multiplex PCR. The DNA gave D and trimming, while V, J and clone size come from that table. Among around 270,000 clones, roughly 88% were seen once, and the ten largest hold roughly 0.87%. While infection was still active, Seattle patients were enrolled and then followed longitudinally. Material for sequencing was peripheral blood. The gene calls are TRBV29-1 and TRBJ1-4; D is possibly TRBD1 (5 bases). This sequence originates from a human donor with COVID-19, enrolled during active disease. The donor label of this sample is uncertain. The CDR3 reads CSVLTGMLFF. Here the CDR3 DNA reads TGCAGCGTTCTTACAGGTATGCTGTTTTTT.